This TCR beta chain was documented in a study of blood T cell repertoires in COVID-19. The wider study: The United States, Italy and Spain provided the acute and convalescent COVID-19 samples. T cells, B-cell-depleted T cells, or PBMCs provided the cDNA or gDNA that served as material.

Trimming at V came to 4 bases and at J to 10 bases, leaving 9 bases not matched to a gene. This CDR3 region has 13 residues. The germline V gene has CDR1 SGHAT and CDR2 FQNNGV. Recruited during active infection, patients (from Seattle) were subsequently followed longitudinally. In the original workflow: Counts of nucleated cells, estimated from reference gene primer amplification, were obtained. Repertoires were generated with immunoSEQ multiplex PCR, while TCRdb's copy carries only in-frame clones and drops some. The V and J calls and the clone size are those of that table, but D and trimming were determined from the DNA. The sample shows around 94,000 clones, about 90% of them seen only once.

Material for sequencing was peripheral blood. This receptor was taken from a woman between 50 and 59 years old with COVID-19, enrolled during active disease. V usage is TRBV11-2 and J usage is TRBJ1-1, with 7 bases lining up with TRBD1. The CDR3 DNA reads as TGTGCCAGCAGCTCAGGGGGTGAGTCGGGAGCTTTCTTT. Its translation is CASSSGGESGAFF. Filled out from reference TRBV11-2 and TRBJ1-1, the complete variable domain reads EAGVAQSPRYKIIEKRQSVAFWCNPISGHATLYWYQQILGQGPKLLIQFQNNGVVDDSQLPKDRFSAERLKGVDSTLKIQPAKLEDSAVYLCASSSGGESGAFFGQGTRLTVV.